This T cell receptor beta chain is drawn from a study of radiotherapy plus CTLA-4 blockade in lung cancer. Regarding this clone: As yet, its antigen is unknown.

Broader study findings: TCR clones of tumor origin grew in blood after radiotherapy plus ipilimumab.

Measured with immunoSEQ multiplex PCR; TCRdb has only the in-frame clones, and not every one. The data hold tens of thousands of clones, with approximately 79% observed a single time. The CDR3 loop spans 15 amino acids. V shed 5 bases, J shed 4 bases, and the junction held 5 bases outside the gene matches. Germline CDR1 SGHVS, CDR2 FQNEAQ. The sequence came from a human donor with non-small cell lung cancer who had a complete response to radiotherapy plus ipilimumab. This chain links TRBV7-8 with TRBJ2-1; 10 nucleotides align to TRBD1. Sequencing was performed on peripheral blood, taken from a patient treated with radiotherapy plus ipilimumab. CDR3 nucleotides: TGTGCCAGCAGCGAGGACAGGGGGTCTTACAATGAGCAGTTCTTC. Protein product: CASSEDRGSYNEQFF.